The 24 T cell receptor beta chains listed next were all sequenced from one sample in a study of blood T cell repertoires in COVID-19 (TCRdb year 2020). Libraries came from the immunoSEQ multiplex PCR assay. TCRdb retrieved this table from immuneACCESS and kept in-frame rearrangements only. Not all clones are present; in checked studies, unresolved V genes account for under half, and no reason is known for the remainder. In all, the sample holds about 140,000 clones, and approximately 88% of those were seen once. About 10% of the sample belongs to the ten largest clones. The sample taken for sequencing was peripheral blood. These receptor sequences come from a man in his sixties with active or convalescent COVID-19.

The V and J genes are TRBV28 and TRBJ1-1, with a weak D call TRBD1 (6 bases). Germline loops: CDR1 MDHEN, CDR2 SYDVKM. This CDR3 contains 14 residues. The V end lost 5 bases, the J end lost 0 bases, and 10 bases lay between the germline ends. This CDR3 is CASSTGHMNTEAFF. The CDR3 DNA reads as TGTGCCAGCAGTACGGGACATATGAACACTGAAGCTTTCTTT. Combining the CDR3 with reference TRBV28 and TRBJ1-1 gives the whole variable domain DVKVTQSSRYLVKRTGEKVFLECVQDMDHENMFWYRQDPGLGLRLIYFSYDVKMKEKGDIPEGYSVSREKKERFSLILESASTNQTSMYLCASSTGHMNTEAFFGQGTRLTVV.

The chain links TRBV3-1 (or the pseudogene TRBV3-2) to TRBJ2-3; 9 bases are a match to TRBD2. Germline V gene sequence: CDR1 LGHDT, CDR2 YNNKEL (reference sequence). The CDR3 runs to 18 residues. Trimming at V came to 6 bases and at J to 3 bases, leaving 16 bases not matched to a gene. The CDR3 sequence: CASRTRFMASGKTDTQYF. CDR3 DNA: TGTGCCAGCAGAACAAGATTTATGGCTAGCGGGAAGACAGATACGCAGTATTTT.

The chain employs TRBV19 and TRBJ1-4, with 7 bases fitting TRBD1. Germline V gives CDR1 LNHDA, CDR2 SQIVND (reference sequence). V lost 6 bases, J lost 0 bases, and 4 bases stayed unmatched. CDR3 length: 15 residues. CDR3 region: CASRTGQSTNEKLFF. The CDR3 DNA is TGTGCCAGTAGGACGGGACAGTCAACTAATGAAAAACTGTTTTTT. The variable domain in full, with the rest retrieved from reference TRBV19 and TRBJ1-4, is DGGITQSPKYLFRKEGQNVTLSCEQNLNHDAMYWYRQDPGQGLRLIYYSQIVNDFQKGDIAEGYSVSREKKESFPLTVTSAQKNPTAFYLCASRTGQSTNEKLFFGSGTQLSVL.

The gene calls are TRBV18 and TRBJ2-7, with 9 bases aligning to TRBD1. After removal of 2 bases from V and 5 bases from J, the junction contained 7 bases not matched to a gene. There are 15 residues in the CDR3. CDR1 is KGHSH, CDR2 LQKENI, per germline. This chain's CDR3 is CASSPADRGTNEQYF. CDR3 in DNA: TGTGCCAGCTCACCAGCGGACAGGGGAACCAACGAGCAGTACTTC.

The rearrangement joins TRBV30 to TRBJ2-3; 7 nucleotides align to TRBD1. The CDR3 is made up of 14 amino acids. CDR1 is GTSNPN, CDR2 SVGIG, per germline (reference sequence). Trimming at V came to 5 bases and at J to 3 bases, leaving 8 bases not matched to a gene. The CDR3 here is CAWVPGQITDTQYF. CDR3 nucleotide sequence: TGTGCCTGGGTACCGGGACAGATTACAGATACGCAGTATTTT.

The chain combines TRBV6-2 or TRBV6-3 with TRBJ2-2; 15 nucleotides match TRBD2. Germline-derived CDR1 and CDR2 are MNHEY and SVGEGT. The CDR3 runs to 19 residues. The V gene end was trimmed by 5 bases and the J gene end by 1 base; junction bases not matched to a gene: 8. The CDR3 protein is CASSVGLAGGFGNTGELFF. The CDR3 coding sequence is TGTGCCAGCAGTGTCGGACTAGCGGGAGGGTTTGGGAACACCGGGGAGCTGTTTTTT.

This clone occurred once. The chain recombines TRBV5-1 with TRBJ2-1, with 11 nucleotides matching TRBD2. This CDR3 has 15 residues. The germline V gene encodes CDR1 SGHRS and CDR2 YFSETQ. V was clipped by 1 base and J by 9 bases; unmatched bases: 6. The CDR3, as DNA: TGCGCCAGCAGCTTGAGGCTAGCGGGAGGAGGTGAGCAGTTCTTC. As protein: CASSLRLAGGGEQFF.

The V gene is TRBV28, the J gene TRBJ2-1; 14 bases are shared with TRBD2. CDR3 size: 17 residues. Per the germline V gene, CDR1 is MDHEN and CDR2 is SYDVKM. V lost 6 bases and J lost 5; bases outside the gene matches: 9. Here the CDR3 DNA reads TGTGCCAGCAGGGTATTCGGGACTAGCGGGAGCGACAATGAGCAGTTCTTC. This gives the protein CASRVFGTSGSDNEQFF. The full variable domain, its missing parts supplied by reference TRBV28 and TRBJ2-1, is DVKVTQSSRYLVKRTGEKVFLECVQDMDHENMFWYRQDPGLGLRLIYFSYDVKMKEKGDIPEGYSVSREKKERFSLILESASTNQTSMYLCASRVFGTSGSDNEQFFGPGTRLTVL.

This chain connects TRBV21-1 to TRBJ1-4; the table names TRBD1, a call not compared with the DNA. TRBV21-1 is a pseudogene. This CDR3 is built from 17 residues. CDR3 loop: CASPGRGLQAANEKLFF. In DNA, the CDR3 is TGTGCCAGCCCCGGCAGGGGGTTGCAGGCAGCTAATGAAAAACTGTTTTTT.

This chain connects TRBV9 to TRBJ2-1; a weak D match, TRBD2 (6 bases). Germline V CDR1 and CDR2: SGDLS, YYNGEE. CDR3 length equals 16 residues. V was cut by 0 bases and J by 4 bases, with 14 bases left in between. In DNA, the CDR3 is TGTGCCAGCAGCGTAGGAAACCTAGCGAAGTACAATGAGCAGTTCTTC. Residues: CASSVGNLAKYNEQFF.

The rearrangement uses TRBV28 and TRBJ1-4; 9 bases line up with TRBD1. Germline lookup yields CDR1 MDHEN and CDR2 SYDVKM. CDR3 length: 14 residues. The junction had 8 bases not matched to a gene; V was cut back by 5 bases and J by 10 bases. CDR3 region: CASSPQTGGGKLFF. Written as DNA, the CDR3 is TGTGCCAGCAGTCCCCAGACAGGGGGTGGAAAACTGTTTTTT.

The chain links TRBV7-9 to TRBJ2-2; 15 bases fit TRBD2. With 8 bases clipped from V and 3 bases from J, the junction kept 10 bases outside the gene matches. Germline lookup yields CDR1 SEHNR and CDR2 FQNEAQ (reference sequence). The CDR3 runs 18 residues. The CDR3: CASGGTSGRSSYTGELFF. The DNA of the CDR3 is TGTGCCAGCGGGGGGACTAGCGGGAGGAGTAGTTACACCGGGGAGCTGTTTTTT.

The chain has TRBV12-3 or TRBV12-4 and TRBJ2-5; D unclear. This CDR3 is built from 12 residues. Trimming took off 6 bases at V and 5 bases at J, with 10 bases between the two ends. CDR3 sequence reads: CASSRTPETQYF. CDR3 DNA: TGTGCCAGCAGCCGCACACCGGAGACCCAGTACTTC.

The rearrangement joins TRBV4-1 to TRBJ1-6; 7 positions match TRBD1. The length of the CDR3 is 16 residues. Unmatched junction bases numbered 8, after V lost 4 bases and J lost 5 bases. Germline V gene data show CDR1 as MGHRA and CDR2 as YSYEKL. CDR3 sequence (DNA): TGCGCCAGCAGCCCTCGAACAGGGGCCAATAATTCACCCCTCCACTTT. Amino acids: CASSPRTGANNSPLHF.

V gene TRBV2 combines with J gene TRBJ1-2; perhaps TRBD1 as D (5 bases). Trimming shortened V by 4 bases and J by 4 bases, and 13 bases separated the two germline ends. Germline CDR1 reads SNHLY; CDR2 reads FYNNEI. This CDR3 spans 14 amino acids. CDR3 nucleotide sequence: TGTGCCAGCAGTGGGAACGTCGGGGGCTATGGCTACACCTTC. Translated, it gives CASSGNVGGYGYTF. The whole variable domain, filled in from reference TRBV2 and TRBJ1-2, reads EPEVTQTPSHQVTQMGQEVILRCVPISNHLYFYWYRQILGQKVEFLVSFYNNEISEKSEIFDDQFSVERPDGSNFTLKIRSTKLEDSAMYFCASSGNVGGYGYTFGSGTRLTVV.

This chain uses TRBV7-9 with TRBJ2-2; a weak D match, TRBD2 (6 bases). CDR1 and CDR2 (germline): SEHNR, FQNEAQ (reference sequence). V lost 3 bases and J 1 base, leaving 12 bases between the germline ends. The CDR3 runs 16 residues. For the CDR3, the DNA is TGTGCCAGCAGCTTCCCGGGACTGCGGAACACCGGGGAGCTGTTTTTT. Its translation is CASSFPGLRNTGELFF.

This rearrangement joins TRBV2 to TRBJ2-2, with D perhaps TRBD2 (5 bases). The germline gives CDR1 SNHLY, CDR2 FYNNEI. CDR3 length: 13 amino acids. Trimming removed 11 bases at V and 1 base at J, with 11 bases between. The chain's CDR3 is CAGSVGNTGELFF. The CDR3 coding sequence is TGTGCCGGGAGCGTGGGGAACACCGGGGAGCTGTTTTTT.

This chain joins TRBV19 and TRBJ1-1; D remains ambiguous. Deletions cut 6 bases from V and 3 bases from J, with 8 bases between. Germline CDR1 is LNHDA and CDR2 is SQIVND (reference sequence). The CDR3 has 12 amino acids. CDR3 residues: CASRSLHTEAFF. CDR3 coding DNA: TGTGCCAGTAGGTCTCTACACACTGAAGCTTTCTTT. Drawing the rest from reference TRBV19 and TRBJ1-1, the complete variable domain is DGGITQSPKYLFRKEGQNVTLSCEQNLNHDAMYWYRQDPGQGLRLIYYSQIVNDFQKGDIAEGYSVSREKKESFPLTVTSAQKNPTAFYLCASRSLHTEAFFGQGTRLTVV.

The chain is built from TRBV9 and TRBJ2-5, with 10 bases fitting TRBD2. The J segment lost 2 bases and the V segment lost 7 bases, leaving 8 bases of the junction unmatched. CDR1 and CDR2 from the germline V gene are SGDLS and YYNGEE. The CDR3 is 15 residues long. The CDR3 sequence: CASGEAGGFQETQYF. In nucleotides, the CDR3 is TGTGCCAGCGGCGAAGCGGGAGGGTTTCAAGAGACCCAGTACTTC.

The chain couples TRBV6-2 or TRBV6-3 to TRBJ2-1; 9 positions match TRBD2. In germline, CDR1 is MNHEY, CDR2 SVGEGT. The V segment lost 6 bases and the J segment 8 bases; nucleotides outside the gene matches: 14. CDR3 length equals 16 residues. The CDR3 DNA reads TGTGCCAGCAGCCGTAGCGGGAGTGCCTCTGGGCATGAGCAGTTCTTC. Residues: CASSRSGSASGHEQFF.

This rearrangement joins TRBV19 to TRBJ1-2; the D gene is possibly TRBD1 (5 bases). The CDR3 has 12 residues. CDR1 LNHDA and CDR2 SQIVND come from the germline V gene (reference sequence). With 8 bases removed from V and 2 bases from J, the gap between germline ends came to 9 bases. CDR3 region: CASLRENYGYTF. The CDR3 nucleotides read TGTGCCAGTCTCAGGGAAAACTATGGCTACACCTTC.

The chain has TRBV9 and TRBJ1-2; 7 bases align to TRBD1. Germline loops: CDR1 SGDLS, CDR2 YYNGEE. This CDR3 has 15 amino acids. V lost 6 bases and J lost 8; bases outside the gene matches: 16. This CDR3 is CASTPLGGQPLGYTF. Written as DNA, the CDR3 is TGTGCCAGCACCCCTTTAGGGGGCCAGCCTCTGGGCTACACCTTC.

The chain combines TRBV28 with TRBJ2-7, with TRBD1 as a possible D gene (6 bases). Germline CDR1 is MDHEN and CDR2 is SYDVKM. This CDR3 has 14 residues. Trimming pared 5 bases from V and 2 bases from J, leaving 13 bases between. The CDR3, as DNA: TGTGCCAGCAGTCCTTACAGGGACCCCTACGAGCAGTACTTC. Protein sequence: CASSPYRDPYEQYF.

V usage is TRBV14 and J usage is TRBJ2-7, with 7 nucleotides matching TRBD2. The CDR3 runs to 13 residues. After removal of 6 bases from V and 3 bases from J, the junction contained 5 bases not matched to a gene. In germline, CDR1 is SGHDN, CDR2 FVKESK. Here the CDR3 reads CASRGGGGYEQYF. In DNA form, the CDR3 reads TGTGCCAGCAGGGGCGGGGGAGGCTACGAGCAGTACTTC. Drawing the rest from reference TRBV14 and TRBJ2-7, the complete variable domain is EAGVTQFPSHSVIEKGQTVTLRCDPISGHDNLYWYRRVMGKEIKFLLHFVKESKQDESGMPNNRFLAERTGGTYSTLKVQPAELEDSGVYFCASRGGGGYEQYFGPGTRLTVT.